The 24 T cell receptor beta chains below were found in one sample sequenced in a study of CXCR3-negative and CXCR3-positive naive CD8 T cells. UMI-tagged TRB cDNA libraries were built via 5' RACE. For each CDR3 protein, TCRdb gives one entry from its re-call of the 5' RACE reads, without DNA. The listing records approximately 56,000 distinct CDR3 sequences. The sequencing sample was made of naive CXCR3- CD8+ T cells from blood. Subset of the sample: CD45RO-CCR7+CD27+CD95- naive CD8+ T cells lacking CXCR3 (TNR3-). The source of these receptors is a human donor in good health. Some clones in this sample may be carry-over from other donors' samples.

The rearrangement uses TRBV7-7 and TRBJ2-5; absent DNA, TCRdb's TRBD2 call cannot be checked. The CDR3 is 15 amino acids. CDR1 is SSHAT and CDR2 is FNYEAQ in the germline V gene (reference sequence). The CDR3 region is CASSLGELVGETQYF.

The CDR3 protein is CASGLGGGYEQYF. The rearrangement joins TRBV9 to TRBJ2-7; the D call of TRBD2 rests on TCRdb alone, since no DNA is present to check it. Germline V gene lookup returns CDR1 SGDLS and CDR2 YYNGEE. The CDR3 is 13 residues long. The variable domain in full, with the rest retrieved from reference TRBV9 and TRBJ2-7, is DSGVTQTPKHLITATGQRVTLRCSPRSGDLSVYWYQQSLDQGLQFLIQYYNGEERAKGNILERFSAQQFPDLHSELNLSSLELGDSALYFCASGLGGGYEQYFGPGTRLTVT.

The chain couples TRBV27 to TRBJ2-2; TCRdb's D call, TRBD2, is unchecked because there is no DNA. This CDR3 has 13 amino acids. Germline V gene data show CDR1 as MNHEY and CDR2 as SMNVEV (reference sequence). CDR3: CASQLAGPGELFF.

This sequence joins TRBV6-2 or TRBV6-3 and TRBJ1-5. CDR1 is MNHEY, CDR2 SVGEGT, per germline. This CDR3 contains 13 residues. Here the CDR3 reads CASSYEVNQPQHF.

The chain is built from TRBV28 and TRBJ2-7; checking the TCRdb D call of TRBD2 is not possible without DNA. The CDR3 has 15 residues. CDR1 MDHEN and CDR2 SYDVKM come from the germline V gene. This CDR3 is CASSWGRQGDYEQYF.

The V gene is TRBV4-3, the J gene TRBJ1-1; TCRdb picks TRBD1, but there is no DNA to check that call. The germline V gene has CDR1 LGHNA and CDR2 YSLEER. The length of the CDR3 is 14 residues. This chain's CDR3 is CASSQGAGVNEAFF.

The rearrangement links TRBV2 to TRBJ2-7; lacking DNA, the TRBD1 call made by TCRdb goes unchecked. CDR1 is SNHLY, CDR2 FYNNEI, per germline. This CDR3 is 14 amino acids long. The CDR3 loop reads CAMTWGTGYYEQYF.

This CDR3 reads CASRWTAEYNEQFF. The chain couples TRBV5-1 to TRBJ2-1; the D call of TRBD1 rests on TCRdb alone, since no DNA is present to check it. Germline V gives CDR1 SGHRS, CDR2 YFSETQ. The CDR3 extends over 14 amino acids.

The chain is built from TRBV5-1 and TRBJ2-1; no DNA is available, so the TRBD1 call from TCRdb remains unchecked. The V gene's germline CDR1 is SGHRS and CDR2 YFSETQ. The CDR3 spans 12 residues. The CDR3 loop reads CASSPKQGKQFF. The full variable domain, in which reference TRBV5-1 and TRBJ2-1 provide the parts outside the CDR3, is KAGVTQTPRYLIKTRGQQVTLSCSPISGHRSVSWYQQTPGQGLQFLFEYFSETQRNKGNFPGRFSGRQFSNSRSEMNVSTLELGDSALYLCASSPKQGKQFFGPGTRLTVL.

The chain couples TRBV6-2 or TRBV6-3 to TRBJ2-3; TCRdb proposes TRBD1, but this gene call is untestable without DNA. This CDR3 comprises 14 residues. The V gene's germline CDR1 is MNHEY and CDR2 SVGEGT. This chain's CDR3 is CASTQPGRTDTQYF.

V usage is TRBV28 and J usage is TRBJ2-5; the D call from TCRdb, TRBD1, cannot be confirmed without DNA. The CDR3 loop spans 16 amino acids. CDR1 is MDHEN and CDR2 is SYDVKM in the germline V gene. The CDR3 is CASRQTPGQGGETQYF.

This chain joins TRBV7-8 and TRBJ2-3; lacking DNA, the TRBD1 call made by TCRdb goes unchecked. Germline-derived CDR1 and CDR2 are SGHVS and FQNEAQ. CDR3 length: 15 residues. The CDR3 here is CASSFSGRDTDTQYF. The full variable domain, with the rest looked up from reference TRBV7-8 and TRBJ2-3, is GAGVSQSPRYKVAKRGQDVALRCDPISGHVSLFWYQQALGQGPEFLTYFQNEAQLDKSGLPSDRFFAERPEGSVSTLKIQRTQQEDSAVYLCASSFSGRDTDTQYFGPGTRLTVL.

CDR3 in amino acids: CASSVSRVQETQYF. The chain employs TRBV11-2 and TRBJ2-5. Germline V lookup: CDR1 SGHAT, CDR2 FQNNGV. The CDR3 runs 14 residues. The full variable domain, rest sourced from reference TRBV11-2 and TRBJ2-5, is EAGVAQSPRYKIIEKRQSVAFWCNPISGHATLYWYQQILGQGPKLLIQFQNNGVVDDSQLPKDRFSAERLKGVDSTLKIQPAKLEDSAVYLCASSVSRVQETQYFGPGTRLLVL.

The CDR3 reads CASSPEGNLQYF. This chain joins TRBV7-6 and TRBJ2-5; no DNA is available, so the TRBD2 call from TCRdb remains unchecked. The CDR3 has 12 residues. Per the germline V gene, CDR1 is SGHVS and CDR2 is FNYEAQ.

The rearrangement joins TRBV27 to TRBJ1-6. The CDR3 consists of 14 residues. The V gene's germline CDR1 is MNHEY and CDR2 SMNVEV (reference sequence). The CDR3 reads CASRVSSYNSPLHF.

The chain links TRBV5-1 to TRBJ1-1; TCRdb names TRBD1, which stays unverified in the absence of DNA. The germline V gene has CDR1 SGHRS and CDR2 YFSETQ. The CDR3 loop spans 12 amino acids. The CDR3 sequence: CASRMAGAEAFF.

The genes are TRBV20-1 and TRBJ2-1. CDR1 DFQATT and CDR2 SNEGSKA come from the germline V gene (reference sequence). This CDR3 has 13 residues. CDR3 region: CSAVSFPYNEQFF.

V and J are TRBV19 and TRBJ2-2; as DNA is missing, the TRBD2 call by TCRdb cannot be tested. Germline lookup yields CDR1 LNHDA and CDR2 SQIVND (reference sequence). CDR3 size: 16 residues. The CDR3 region is CASSIRLAANTGELFF.

This sequence joins TRBV12-3 or TRBV12-4 and TRBJ2-3; TCRdb's D gene call, TRBD2, goes unchecked for lack of DNA. This CDR3 has 15 residues. CDR3 sequence reads: CASRPLGLRTDTQYF.

The CDR3 here is CASSPQRGGRETQYF. The chain uses TRBV3-1 and TRBJ2-5; lacking DNA, the TRBD2 call made by TCRdb goes unchecked. Germline CDR1 LGHDT, CDR2 YNNKEL (reference sequence). This CDR3 has 15 amino acids.

CDR3 protein: CPSIRGNQPQHF. The chain is built from TRBV23-1 and TRBJ1-5; TCRdb's assignment of TRBD1 cannot be checked, as there is no DNA. TRBV23-1 is annotated as an ORF whose role is uncertain. This CDR3 spans 12 amino acids.

The chain combines TRBV11-3 with TRBJ2-2; TCRdb's assignment of TRBD1 cannot be checked, as there is no DNA. Germline CDR1 reads SGHNT; CDR2 reads YENEEA. This CDR3 has 14 residues. CDR3 sequence reads: CASSLIQGTGELFF.

The genes are TRBV6-6 and TRBJ1-1; the D call from TCRdb, TRBD1, cannot be confirmed without DNA. Germline assignment: CDR1 MNHNY and CDR2 SVGAGI (reference sequence). CDR3 length: 14 residues. The CDR3 loop is CASSPTGRNTEAFF.

The chain joins TRBV29-1 to TRBJ2-1. Germline V gives CDR1 SQVTM, CDR2 ANQGSEA. CDR3 length: 12 amino acids. CDR3 amino acids: CSGAVRYNEQFF.